This T cell receptor (beta chain) was obtained from a study of shared T cell receptors in the human thymus. Measured with immunoSEQ multiplex PCR; TCRdb has only the in-frame clones, and not every one. This table holds 640,000 or so clones, about 89% found once. V lost 5 bases to trimming and J lost 6 bases, with 16 bases between them. Germline CDR1 SQVTM, CDR2 ANQGSEA. The CDR3 length is 14 residues. For this clone: Other DNA sequences within the sample encode an identical CDR3.

This same sample was also part of a study on human thymus T cells. This second study notes: Infants served as donors; they were healthy and Finnish and were having corrective surgery for congenital heart defects. The thymus was resected at corrective cardiac surgery. Unrelated individuals had highly overlapping thymic repertoires, as reported in related research.

This chain connects TRBV29-1 to TRBJ2-2; D is uncertain. Source material: thymocytes. The sequence came from a boy under two years old with a congenital heart defect. The DNA for the CDR3 is TGCAGCGTTCCAATGACGACAATCCCCGGGGAGCTGTTTTTT. Its translation: CSVPMTTIPGELFF.